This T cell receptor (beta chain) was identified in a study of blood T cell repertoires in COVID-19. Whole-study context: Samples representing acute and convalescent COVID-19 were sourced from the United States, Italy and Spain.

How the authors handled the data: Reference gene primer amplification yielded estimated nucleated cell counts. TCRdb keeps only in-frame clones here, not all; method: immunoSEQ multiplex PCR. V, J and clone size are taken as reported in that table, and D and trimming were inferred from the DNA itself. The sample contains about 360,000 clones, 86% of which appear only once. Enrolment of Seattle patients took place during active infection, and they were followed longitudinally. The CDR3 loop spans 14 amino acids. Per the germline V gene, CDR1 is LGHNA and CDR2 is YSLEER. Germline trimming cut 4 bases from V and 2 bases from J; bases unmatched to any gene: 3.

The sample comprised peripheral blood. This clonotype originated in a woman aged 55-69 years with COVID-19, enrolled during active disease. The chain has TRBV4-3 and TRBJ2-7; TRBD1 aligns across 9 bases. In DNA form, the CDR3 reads TGCGCCAGCAGCCCGGGACAGGGCACCTACGAGCAGTACTTC. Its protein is CASSPGQGTYEQYF.